This T cell receptor beta chain was identified during a study of OX40 agonist ivuxolimab in advanced cancers. As for this clone: Its antigen remains unknown.

Study-wide findings and caveats: Dose levels from 0.1 to 3.0 mg/kg saw CD4+ and CD8+ blood T cells expand clonally by week 6.

The V end was cut by 6 bases, the J end by 9 bases, with 12 bases between. The CDR3 spans 12 residues. Germline V gene sequence: CDR1 MNHEY, CDR2 SVGAGI. Assay used: immunoSEQ multiplex PCR; TCRdb lists only in-frame clones, some missing. This repertoire shows roughly 10,000 clones, about nine tenths found once; its top ten account for around 11%. Specimen: CD4+ or CD8+ T cells sorted from blood, collected in a trial of the OX40 agonist ivuxolimab. The chain is built from TRBV6-5 and TRBJ2-1, with a possible D match to TRBD2 (5 bases). The origin of this receptor is an adult with an advanced solid tumor such as melanoma, head and neck, liver or kidney cancer. The CDR3 here is CASSREGVEQFF. As DNA, the CDR3 is TGTGCCAGCAGCCGCGAGGGCGTTGAGCAGTTCTTC.